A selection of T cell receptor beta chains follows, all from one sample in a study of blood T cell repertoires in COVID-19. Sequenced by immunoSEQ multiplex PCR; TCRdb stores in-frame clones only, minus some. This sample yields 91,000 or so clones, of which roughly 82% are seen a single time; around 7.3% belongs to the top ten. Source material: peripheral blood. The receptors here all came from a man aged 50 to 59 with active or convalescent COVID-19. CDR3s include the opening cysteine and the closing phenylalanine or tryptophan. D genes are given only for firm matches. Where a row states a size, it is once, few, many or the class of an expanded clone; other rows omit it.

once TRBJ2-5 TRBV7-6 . TGTGCCAGCAGCTTAACAGGGCATGGAGAGACCCAGTACTTC CASSLTGHGETQYF
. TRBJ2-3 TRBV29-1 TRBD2 TGCAGCGTTGAAACTAGCGGGGGGGCCGGAGATACGCAGTATTTT CSVETSGGAGDTQYF
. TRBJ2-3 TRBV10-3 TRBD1 TGTGCCATCGCCGGGACAGGGACAGATACGCAGTATTTT CAIAGTGTDTQYF
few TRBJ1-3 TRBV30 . TGTGCCTGGAGTCCCGGGACTTCTAGTTCTGGAAACACCATATATTTT CAWSPGTSSSGNTIYF
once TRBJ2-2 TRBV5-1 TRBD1 TGCGCCAGCAGCTTGGACGGGACAGGGTCACCCGGGGAGCTGTTTTTT CASSLDGTGSPGELFF
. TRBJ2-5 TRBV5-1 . TGCGCCAGCAGCTTGAGTACGAGACAGGTCGAGACCCAGTACTTC CASSLSTRQVETQYF
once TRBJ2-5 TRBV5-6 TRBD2 TGTGCCAGCAGCCGGGGACTAGGGGAAGAGACCCAGTACTTC CASSRGLGEETQYF
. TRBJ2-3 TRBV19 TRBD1 TGTGCCAGTAGTGGCCAGGGGGCCGATACGCAGTATTTT CASSGQGADTQYF
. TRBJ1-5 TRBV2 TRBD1 TGTGCCAGCAGGGGACAGGGTGGCAATCAGCCCCAGCATTTT CASRGQGGNQPQHF
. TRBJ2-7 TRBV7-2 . TGTGCCAGCAGCAAAGACCTCGGGACCTACGAGCAGTACTTC CASSKDLGTYEQYF
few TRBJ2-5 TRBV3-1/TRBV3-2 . TGTGCCAGCAGCCAAGGAACGGGGTCATGGACCCAGTACTTC CASSQGTGSWTQYF
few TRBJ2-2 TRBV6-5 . TGTGCCAGCAGTTACGGTGGGAGCGGGGAGCTGTTTTTT CASSYGGSGELFF
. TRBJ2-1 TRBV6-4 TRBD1 TGTGCCAGCAGTGACTTGGGACAGGGCTTGGATGAGCAGTTCTTC CASSDLGQGLDEQFF
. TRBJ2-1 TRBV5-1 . TGCGCCAGCAGCTTGGGTATTGGAGCGGGTAAACCGGATGAGCAGTTCTTC CASSLGIGAGKPDEQFF
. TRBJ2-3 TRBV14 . TGTGCCAGCAGCCAAGATACAAACACAGATACGCAGTATTTT CASSQDTNTDTQYF
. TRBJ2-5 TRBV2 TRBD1 TGTGCCGGACCGGGACAGGGAGGGGAGACCCAGTACTTC CAGPGQGGETQYF
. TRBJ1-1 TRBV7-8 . TGTGCCAGCAGCTTAGAGGCGGGCAGGAAAGCTTTCTTT CASSLEAGRKAFF
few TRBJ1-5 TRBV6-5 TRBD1 TGTGCCAACCAACAGGGGGAAGGTCAGCCCCAGCATTTT CANQQGEGQPQHF
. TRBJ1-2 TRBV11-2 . TGTGCCAGCAGCTTAAACGGGGGCTATGGCTACACCTTC CASSLNGGYGYTF
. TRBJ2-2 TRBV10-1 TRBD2 TGCGCCAGCAGTGACCAGCGGGGGAACACCGGGGAGCTGTTTTTT CASSDQRGNTGELFF
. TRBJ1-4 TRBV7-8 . TGTGCCAGCAGCTTAGACAGGACTAATGAAAAACTGTTTTTT CASSLDRTNEKLFF
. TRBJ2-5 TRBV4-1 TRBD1 TGCGCCAGCAGCGTACAGGGGGCTAGAGAGACCCAGTACTTC CASSVQGARETQYF
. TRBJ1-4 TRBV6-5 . TGTGCCAGCAGCCCGGGACATCGGGAAAAACTGTTTTTT CASSPGHREKLFF
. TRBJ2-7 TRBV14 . TGTGCCAGCAGCCTGCTACCTCAAACGCATTCCGAGCAGTACTTC CASSLLPQTHSEQYF
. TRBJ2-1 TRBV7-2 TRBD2 TGTGCCAGCAGCCGGATGAGCGGGGGTAACGATGAGCAGTTCTTC CASSRMSGGNDEQFF
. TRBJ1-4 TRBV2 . TGTGCCAGCACCATTACAGGTCAGGATAATGAAAAACTGTTTTTT CASTITGQDNEKLFF
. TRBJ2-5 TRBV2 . TGTGCCAGCTTGGAGGGGGAGGGATTAGAGACCCAGTACTTC CASLEGEGLETQYF
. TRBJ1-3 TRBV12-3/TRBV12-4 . TGTGCCAGCAGTTTAGGTCTGGGAAACACCATATATTTT CASSLGLGNTIYF
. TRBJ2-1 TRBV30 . TGTGCCTGGACTACTGGGGGCAACTACAATGAGCAGTTCTTC CAWTTGGNYNEQFF
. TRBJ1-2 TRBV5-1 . TGCGCCAGCAGCGGAACGACAGTCGGCTATGGCTACACCTTC CASSGTTVGYGYTF
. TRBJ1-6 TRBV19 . TGTGCCAGTAGTATAACCTGGGACACGGGATTTATTAATTCACCCCTCCACTTT CASSITWDTGFINSPLHF
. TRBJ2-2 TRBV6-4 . TGTGCCAGCAGTCGTTCACAGGGTCCCGGGGAGCTGTTTTTT CASSRSQGPGELFF
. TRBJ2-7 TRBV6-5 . TGTGCCAGCAGTTACTCCCTGTTATCGGACGAGCAGTACTTC CASSYSLLSDEQYF
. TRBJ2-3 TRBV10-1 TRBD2 TGCGCCAGCAACGCGGGGGGGCCGACAGATACGCAGTATTTT CASNAGGPTDTQYF
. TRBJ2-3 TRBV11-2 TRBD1 TGTGCCAGCAGCTTAGGGACAGGGAACACAGATACGCAGTATTTT CASSLGTGNTDTQYF
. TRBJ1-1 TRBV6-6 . TGTGCCAGCAGTTACTCGGAGGATAACACTGAAGCTTTCTTT CASSYSEDNTEAFF
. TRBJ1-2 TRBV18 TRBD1 TGTGCCAGCTCACCGGGACAGGGGGAGTCAGGCTACACCTTC CASSPGQGESGYTF
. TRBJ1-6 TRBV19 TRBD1 TGTGCCAGTAGTATTCAGGGGGGAGATTCACCCCTCCACTTT CASSIQGGDSPLHF
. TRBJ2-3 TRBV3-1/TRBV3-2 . TGTGCCAGCAGCCAGGCCCGGGAGACAGGGCGCACAGATACGCAGTATTTT CASSQARETGRTDTQYF
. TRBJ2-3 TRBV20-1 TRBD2 TGCAGTGCTAGTCTATCTAGCGGGCGTACAGATACGCAGTATTTT CSASLSSGRTDTQYF
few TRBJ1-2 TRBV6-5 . TGTGCCAGCAGTTACTCGAGGGAAAGCAATGGCTACACCTTC CASSYSRESNGYTF
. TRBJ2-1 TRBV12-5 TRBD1 TGTGCTAGTGGTTCCCCGGACAGGGGTAACAATGAGCAGTTCTTC CASGSPDRGNNEQFF
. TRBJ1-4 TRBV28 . TGTGCCAGCAGTTTGCCGGGTCCGTTGTCTAATGAAAAACTGTTTTTT CASSLPGPLSNEKLFF